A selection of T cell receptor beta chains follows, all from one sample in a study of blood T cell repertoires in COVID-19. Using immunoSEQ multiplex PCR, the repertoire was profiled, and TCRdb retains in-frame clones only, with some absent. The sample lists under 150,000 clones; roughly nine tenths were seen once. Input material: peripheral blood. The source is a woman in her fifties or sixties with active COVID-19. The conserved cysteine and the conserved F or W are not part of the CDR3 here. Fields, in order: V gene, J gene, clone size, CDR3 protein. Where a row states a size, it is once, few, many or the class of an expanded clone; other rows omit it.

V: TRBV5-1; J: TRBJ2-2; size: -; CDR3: ASSLFSEGSGELF
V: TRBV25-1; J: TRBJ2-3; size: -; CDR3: ASSGYRVPNTQY
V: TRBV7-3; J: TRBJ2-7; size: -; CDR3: ASSSVAGAYEQY
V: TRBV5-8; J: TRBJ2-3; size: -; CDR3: ASSLRGGWNTQY
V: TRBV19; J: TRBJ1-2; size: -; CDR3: ASSIGGLYGYT
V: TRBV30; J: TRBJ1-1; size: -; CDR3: AWGSVTDGMNTEAF
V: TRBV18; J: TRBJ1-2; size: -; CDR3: ASSPDTGTIYGYT
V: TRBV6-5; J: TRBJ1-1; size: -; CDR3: ASSYRTGFDTEAF
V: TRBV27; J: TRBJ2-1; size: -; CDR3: ASSLQLAGEQF
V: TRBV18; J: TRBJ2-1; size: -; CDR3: ASSLNLNEQF
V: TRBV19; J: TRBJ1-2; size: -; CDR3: ASSLTFRGLKYGYT
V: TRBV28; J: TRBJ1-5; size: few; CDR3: ASSPIGQGGFNQPQH
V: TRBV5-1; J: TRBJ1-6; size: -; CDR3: ASSPSAGASSNSPLH
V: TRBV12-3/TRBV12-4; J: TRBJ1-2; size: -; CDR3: ASSISGGDGYT
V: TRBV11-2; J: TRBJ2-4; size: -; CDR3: ASSLEGRERLAKNIQY
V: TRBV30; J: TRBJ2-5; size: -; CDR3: AWSALSGSGETQY
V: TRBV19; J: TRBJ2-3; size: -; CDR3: ASSPSTSLADTQY
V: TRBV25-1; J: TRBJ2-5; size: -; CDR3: ASSDSLAGEAQY
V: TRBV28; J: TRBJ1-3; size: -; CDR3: ASSFRVGNTIY
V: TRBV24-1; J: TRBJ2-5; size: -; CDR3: ATSDPDRARETQY
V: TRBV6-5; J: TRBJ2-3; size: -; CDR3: ASSLAGGPNTQY
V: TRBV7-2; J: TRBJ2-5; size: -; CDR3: ASSLVAGGPQETQY
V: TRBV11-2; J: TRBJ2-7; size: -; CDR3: ASSSLRESEQY